Presented here are 2 T cell receptor beta chains from one specimen sequenced in a study of T-cell memory formation after mild COVID-19. TCRdb re-analysed the 5' RACE reads in MiXCR, keeping a single row per CDR3 protein. The sample has around 300,000 distinct CDR3 sequences; more than 15% are singletons. Material: PBMCs or a T cell subset sorted from them (not recorded which). The receptors stem from a man aged 18 to 35 who had mild COVID-19 (a few samples of this study predate the infection). Cell type and time point are not known.

This clonotype has ten or more counts. This rearrangement joins TRBV20-1 to TRBJ2-5, with 7 bases matching TRBD1. Germline V lookup: CDR1 DFQATT, CDR2 SNEGSKA (reference sequence). The CDR3 runs to 14 residues. Germline trimming cut 2 bases from V and 4 bases from J; bases unmatched to any gene: 7. The CDR3 nucleotides are TGCAGTGCTAGACTCGCTAGGACAGGAGAGACCCAGTACTTC. This codes for CSARLARTGETQYF.

The chain carries TRBV29-1 and TRBJ1-2; 8 nucleotides line up with TRBD1. CDR1 and CDR2 from the germline V gene are SQVTM and ANQGSEA. J gave up 2 bases and V 5 bases, and 4 bases lay outside the gene matches. This CDR3 has 13 residues. The CDR3 DNA reads TGCAGCGTTTCCGGACAGGGAAACTATGGCTACACCTTC. As protein: CSVSGQGNYGYTF.